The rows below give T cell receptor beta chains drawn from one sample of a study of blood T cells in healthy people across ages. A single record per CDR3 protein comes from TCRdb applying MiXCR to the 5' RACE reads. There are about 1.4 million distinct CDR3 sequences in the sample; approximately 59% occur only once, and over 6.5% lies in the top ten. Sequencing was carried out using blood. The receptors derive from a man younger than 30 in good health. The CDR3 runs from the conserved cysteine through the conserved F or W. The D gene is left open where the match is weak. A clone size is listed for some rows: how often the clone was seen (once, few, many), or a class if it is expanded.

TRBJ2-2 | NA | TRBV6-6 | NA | CASSYSDLNTGELFF | TGTGCCAGCAGTTACTCGGACCTGAACACCGGAGAGCTGTTTTTT
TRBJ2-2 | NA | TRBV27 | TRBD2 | CASSLFGTSGGAPNTGELFF | TGTGCCAGCAGTTTATTTGGGACTAGCGGGGGGGCGCCGAACACCGGGGAGCTGTTTTTT
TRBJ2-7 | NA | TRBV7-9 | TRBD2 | CASGYPGLDAEQYF | TGTGCCAGCGGCTACCCGGGACTAGACGCCGAGCAGTACTTC
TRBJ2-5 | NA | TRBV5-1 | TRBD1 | CASSPLGGTGQETQYF | TGCGCCAGCAGCCCCCTAGGGGGGACAGGTCAAGAGACCCAGTACTTC
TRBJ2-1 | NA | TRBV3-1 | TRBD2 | CVSSQIDSGRTNNEQFF | TGTGTCAGCAGCCAAATAGATAGCGGGAGGACTAACAATGAGCAGTTCTTC
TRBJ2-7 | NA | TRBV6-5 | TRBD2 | CASSYSISSTSGSYEQYF | TGTGCCAGCAGTTACTCGATTTCATCGACTAGCGGGAGTTACGAGCAGTACTTC
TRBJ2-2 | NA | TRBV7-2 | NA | CASSPLLGFDTGELFF | TGTGCCAGCAGCCCCCTCCTGGGGTTCGACACCGGGGAGCTGTTTTTT
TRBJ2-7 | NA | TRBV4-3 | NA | CASSQEAVRGFEQYF | TGCGCCAGCAGCCAAGAGGCAGTCAGGGGATTCGAGCAGTACTTC
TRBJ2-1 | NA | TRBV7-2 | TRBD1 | CASSLGTGSYEQFF | TGTGCCAGCAGCTTGGGGACAGGGAGCTACGAGCAGTTCTTC
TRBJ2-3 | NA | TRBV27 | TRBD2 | CASSLYGTSGRSGTDTQYF | TGTGCCAGCAGTTTATACGGGACTAGCGGGAGATCTGGAACAGATACGCAGTATTTT
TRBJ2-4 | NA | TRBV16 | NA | CASSQGAGWEQYF | TGTGCCAGCAGCCAAGGGGCAGGTTGGGAGCAGTACTTC
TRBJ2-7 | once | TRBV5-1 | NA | CASSYGHQSSYEQYF | TGCGCCAGCAGCTACGGACACCAAAGCTCCTACGAGCAGTACTTC
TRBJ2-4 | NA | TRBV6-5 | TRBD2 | CASSARWGGDIQYF | TGTGCCAGCAGTGCTCGATGGGGAGGGGACATTCAGTACTTC
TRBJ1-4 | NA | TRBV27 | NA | CASSFSGGSEKLFF | TGTGCCAGCAGTTTTTCGGGGGGCAGTGAAAAACTGTTTTTT
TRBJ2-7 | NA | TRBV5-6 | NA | CASSQWKVQVSKQYF | TGTGCCAGCAGCCAATGGAAGGTACAGGTCTCGAAGCAGTACTTC
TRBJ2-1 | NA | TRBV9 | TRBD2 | CASSVTFSGRVGSYNEQFF | TGTGCCAGCAGCGTAACGTTTAGCGGGCGCGTGGGGTCCTACAATGAGCAGTTCTTC
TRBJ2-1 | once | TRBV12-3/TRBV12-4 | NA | CASRVALNEQFF | TGTGCCAGCAGGGTCGCTTTGAATGAGCAGTTCTTC
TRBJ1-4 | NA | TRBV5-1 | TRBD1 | CASSPGDRATNEKLFF | TGCGCCAGCAGCCCCGGGGACAGAGCAACTAATGAAAAACTGTTTTTT
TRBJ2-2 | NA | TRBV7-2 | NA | CASSPHGELFF | TGTGCCAGCAGCCCACACGGGGAGCTGTTTTTT
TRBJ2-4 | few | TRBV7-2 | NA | CASSLVARKGWDIQYF | TGTGCCAGCAGCTTAGTTGCCCGGAAGGGTTGGGACATTCAGTACTTC
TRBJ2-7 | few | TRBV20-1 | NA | CSARAGDQYF | TGCAGTGCTAGAGCAGGGGATCAGTACTTC
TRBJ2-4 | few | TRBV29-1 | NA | CSVEDSAGGEQYF | TGCAGCGTTGAGGACTCAGCGGGCGGAGAGCAGTACTTC
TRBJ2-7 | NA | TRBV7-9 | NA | CASSLVSGYGRYEQYF | TGTGCCAGCAGCTTAGTATCTGGGTATGGAAGGTACGAGCAGTACTTC
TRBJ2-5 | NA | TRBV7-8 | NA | CASSQMVAGDPYF | TGTGCCAGCAGCCAAATGGTGGCAGGGGATCCGTACTTC
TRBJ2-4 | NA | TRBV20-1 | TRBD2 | CSASGGGTSKNIQYF | TGCAGTGCTTCGGGAGGCGGGACCTCCAAAAACATTCAGTACTTC
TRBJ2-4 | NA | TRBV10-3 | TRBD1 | CAISERQGANIQYF | TGTGCCATCAGTGAGAGACAGGGGGCAAACATTCAGTACTTC
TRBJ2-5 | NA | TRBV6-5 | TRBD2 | CASSLLAGPETQYF | TGTGCCAGCAGTTTACTAGCGGGGCCAGAGACCCAGTACTTC
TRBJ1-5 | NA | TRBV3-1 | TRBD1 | CASNLRQGDSQPQHF | TGTGCCAGCAACCTCCGACAGGGGGATAGTCAGCCCCAGCATTTT
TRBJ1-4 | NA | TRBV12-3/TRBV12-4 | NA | CASSSGQTFEKLFF | TGTGCCAGCAGCAGCGGACAGACTTTTGAAAAACTGTTTTTT
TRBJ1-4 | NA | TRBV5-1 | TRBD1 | CANAGQGREKLFF | TGCGCCAACGCCGGACAGGGGAGGGAAAAACTGTTTTTT
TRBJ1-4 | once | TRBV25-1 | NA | CASSEWGESGVSGEKLFF | TGTGCCAGCAGTGAATGGGGGGAGTCGGGGGTGAGTGGTGAAAAACTGTTTTTT
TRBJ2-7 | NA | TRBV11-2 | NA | CASSLDIRGAIDEQYF | TGTGCCAGCAGCTTAGACATCCGGGGGGCCATAGACGAGCAGTACTTC
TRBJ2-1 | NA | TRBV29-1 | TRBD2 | CSVEDLTSGAIAYNEQFF | TGCAGCGTTGAAGATCTCACTAGCGGGGCGATTGCATACAATGAGCAGTTCTTC
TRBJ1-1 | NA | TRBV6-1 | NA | CASSETEYTEAFF | TGTGCCAGCAGTGAGACAGAGTACACTGAAGCTTTCTTT
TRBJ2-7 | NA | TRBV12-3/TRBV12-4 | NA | CASSLAVASEQYF | TGTGCCAGCAGTTTAGCGGTGGCAAGCGAGCAGTACTTC
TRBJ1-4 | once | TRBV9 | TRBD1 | CASSVDLDRGGSPDNEKLFF | TGTGCCAGCAGCGTAGATCTTGACAGGGGGGGATCACCGGATAATGAAAAACTGTTTTTT
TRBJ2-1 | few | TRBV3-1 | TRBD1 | CASSRDRGFNEQFF | TGTGCCAGCTCCCGGGACAGGGGGTTCAATGAGCAGTTCTTC
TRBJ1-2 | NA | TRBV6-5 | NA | CASSYSTGEGAYGYTF | TGTGCCAGCAGTTACTCGACCGGGGAAGGGGCCTATGGCTACACCTTC
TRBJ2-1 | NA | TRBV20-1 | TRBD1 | CSARDQRDRATTRQFF | TGCAGTGCTAGAGACCAACGGGACAGGGCGACTACAAGGCAGTTCTTC
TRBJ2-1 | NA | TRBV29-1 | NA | CSVVDLAIQGNEQFF | TGCAGCGTTGTGGATCTAGCAATCCAAGGAAATGAGCAGTTCTTC
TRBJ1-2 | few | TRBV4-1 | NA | CASSPNMWDPGQNSGYTF | TGCGCCAGCAGCCCGAATATGTGGGACCCGGGCCAAAACTCTGGCTACACCTTC
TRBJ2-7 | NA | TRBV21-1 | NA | CASSKVSSGQGLGEQYF | TGTGCCAGCAGCAAAGTTTCATCAGGGCAGGGACTTGGCGAGCAGTACTTC
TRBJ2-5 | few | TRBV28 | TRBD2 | CASSLQRGPQETQYF | TGTGCCAGCAGTCTACAGCGGGGGCCTCAAGAGACCCAGTACTTC